This is a list of T cell receptor beta chains from one sample in a study of blood T cell repertoires in COVID-19. Using immunoSEQ multiplex PCR, the repertoire was profiled, and TCRdb retains in-frame clones only, with some absent. Among roughly 200,000 clones listed, more than 75% were seen once. The material sequenced was peripheral blood. The receptors were gathered from a woman aged 80 or over with COVID-19, enrolled during active disease. The CDR3 runs from the conserved cysteine through the conserved F or W.

j_gene	v_gene	CDR3aa
TRBJ1-2	TRBV28	CASSYPLDRGGNGYTF
TRBJ1-6	TRBV18	CASSPGTRDSPLHF
TRBJ2-2	TRBV5-6	CASSSPGRGTGELFF
TRBJ2-1	TRBV7-6	CASSFLAGLGNEQFF
TRBJ1-6	TRBV11-2	CATDRGNSPLHF
TRBJ2-7	TRBV19	CASSTGDVRTYEQYF
TRBJ2-1	TRBV20-1	CSARPSAEQFF
TRBJ1-4	TRBV5-4	CASSSTGLGEKLFF
TRBJ2-1	TRBV3-1/TRBV3-2	CASSHLYNEQFF
TRBJ1-5	TRBV4-1	CASSPRGGLGNQPQHF
TRBJ1-2	TRBV28	CASTLAPLYGYTF
TRBJ2-7	TRBV5-4	CASTRGGDHEQYF
TRBJ1-6	TRBV11-2	CASSPQGDYNSPLHF
TRBJ2-1	TRBV7-3	CASSRAGGHDEQFF
TRBJ2-2	TRBV2	CASTKQGNTGELFF